This T cell receptor beta chain was recovered during a study of blood T cells in healthy people across ages. Germline V gives CDR1 SGHRS, CDR2 YFSETQ. Trimming removed 2 bases at V and 0 bases at J, with 8 bases between. The CDR3 extends over 15 amino acids. This clonotype has just a few counts. With a J-beta primer mix and a sample-barcoded 5' primer, a second PCR ran about 7 to 12 cycles. From the 5' RACE reads, TCRdb called clonotypes with MiXCR, one entry per CDR3 protein. Of around 1.5 million distinct CDR3 sequences listed, 59% are singletons. Sequenced material: blood. The chain links TRBV5-1 to TRBJ2-2; no firm D call. The clonotype was recovered from a man aged 18 to 30 in good health. CDR3 coding DNA: TGCGCCAGCAGCTTCGAAATGACGAACACCGGGGAGCTGTTTTTT. Translating gives CASSFEMTNTGELFF.